A selection of T cell receptor beta chains follows, all from one sample in a study of Graves' ophthalmopathy and Graves' hyperthyroidism. TCRdb itself ran the multiplex PCR reads through MiXCR, one entry per CDR3 protein. Here the sample spans some 250,000 distinct CDR3 sequences, around 50% being singletons. The specimen was peripheral blood. Every receptor here comes from an adult man with Graves' ophthalmopathy. CDR3s include the opening cysteine and the closing phenylalanine or tryptophan. A D gene is named only where the DNA matches it firmly. For some rows the clone size is stated as once, few or many, or as a class when expanded; others skip it.

d_call: -
clone_size: few
j_call: TRBJ1-3
v_call: TRBV7-9
cdr3_aa: CASSLVDTFSGNTIYF
cdr3_nt: TGTGCCAGCAGCTTAGTCGACACCTTCTCTGGAAACACCATATATTTT

d_call: TRBD2
clone_size: -
j_call: TRBJ2-5
v_call: TRBV10-1
cdr3_aa: CASSQRGGGETQYF
cdr3_nt: TGCGCCAGCAGCCAGCGGGGGGGCGGGGAGACCCAGTACTTC

d_call: TRBD2
clone_size: few
j_call: TRBJ2-7
v_call: TRBV11-2
cdr3_aa: CASRPLGGGPYEQYF
cdr3_nt: TGTGCCAGCAGACCCCTTGGGGGGGGACCCTACGAGCAGTACTTC

d_call: TRBD1
clone_size: -
j_call: TRBJ1-6
v_call: TRBV12-3/TRBV12-4
cdr3_aa: CAMSRGLNYSPLHF
cdr3_nt: TGTGCCATGTCCAGGGGGCTTAATTATTCACCCCTCCACTTT

d_call: -
clone_size: -
j_call: TRBJ2-7
v_call: TRBV10-3
cdr3_aa: CASSRRNPDYEQYF
cdr3_nt: TGTGCCAGTAGTCGCAGGAACCCGGACTACGAGCAGTACTTC

d_call: -
clone_size: once
j_call: TRBJ2-7
v_call: TRBV10-1
cdr3_aa: CASSAIGISSYEQYF
cdr3_nt: TGCGCCAGCAGTGCGATTGGAATCAGCTCCTACGAGCAGTACTTC

d_call: -
clone_size: few
j_call: TRBJ1-3
v_call: TRBV9
cdr3_aa: CASSAYSGNTIYF
cdr3_nt: TGTGCCAGCAGCGCTTACAGTGGAAACACCATATATTTT

d_call: -
clone_size: -
j_call: TRBJ2-7
v_call: TRBV10-1
cdr3_aa: CASSERVWRGLNEQYF
cdr3_nt: TGCGCCAGCAGTGAGAGGGTATGGCGGGGTCTCAACGAGCAGTACTTC

d_call: TRBD1
clone_size: -
j_call: TRBJ2-5
v_call: TRBV4-1
cdr3_aa: CASSQGRQGRETQYF
cdr3_nt: TGCGCCAGCAGCCAAGGAAGACAGGGGAGGGAGACCCAGTACTTC

d_call: -
clone_size: -
j_call: TRBJ1-2
v_call: TRBV12-3/TRBV12-4
cdr3_aa: CASSFDRGRGYTF
cdr3_nt: TGTGCCAGCAGTTTCGATCGGGGGCGCGGCTACACCTTC

d_call: TRBD2
clone_size: -
j_call: TRBJ2-7
v_call: TRBV29-1
cdr3_aa: CSALAGVYEQYF
cdr3_nt: TGCAGCGCGCTAGCGGGGGTCTACGAGCAGTACTTC

d_call: -
clone_size: -
j_call: TRBJ2-3
v_call: TRBV7-2
cdr3_aa: CASSRSTRREPDTQYF
cdr3_nt: TGTGCCAGCAGCCGATCAACCCGTCGGGAGCCAGATACGCAGTATTTT

d_call: -
clone_size: few
j_call: TRBJ1-2
v_call: TRBV7-9
cdr3_aa: CASSLDQYGYTF
cdr3_nt: TGTGCCAGCAGCTTAGATCAGTATGGCTACACCTTC

d_call: TRBD1
clone_size: many
j_call: TRBJ1-1
v_call: TRBV20-1
cdr3_aa: CSAQRQGLNTEAFF
cdr3_nt: TGCAGTGCGCAAAGACAGGGGTTGAACACTGAAGCTTTCTTT

d_call: -
clone_size: once
j_call: TRBJ1-1
v_call: TRBV2
cdr3_aa: CASTLSDLNTEAFF
cdr3_nt: TGTGCCAGCACCCTCAGCGACCTGAACACTGAAGCTTTCTTT

d_call: -
clone_size: many
j_call: TRBJ1-1
v_call: TRBV20-1
cdr3_aa: CSASTSVSNTEAFF
cdr3_nt: TGCAGTGCTAGTACGTCAGTTAGTAACACTGAAGCTTTCTTT

d_call: TRBD1
clone_size: -
j_call: TRBJ1-1
v_call: TRBV10-2
cdr3_aa: CASSEGAGGASTEAFF
cdr3_nt: TGCGCCAGCAGTGAAGGGGCAGGGGGGGCTAGCACTGAAGCTTTCTTT

d_call: -
clone_size: -
j_call: TRBJ1-1
v_call: TRBV7-8
cdr3_aa: CASSLGGPDTEAFF
cdr3_nt: TGTGCCAGCAGCTTGGGGGGGCCTGACACTGAAGCTTTCTTT

d_call: -
clone_size: -
j_call: TRBJ2-6
v_call: TRBV7-2
cdr3_aa: CASSLLRGANVLTF
cdr3_nt: TGTGCCAGCAGCTTGTTACGGGGGGCCAACGTCCTGACTTTC

d_call: -
clone_size: -
j_call: TRBJ1-6
v_call: TRBV11-2
cdr3_aa: CASSLEGYRNAPLHF
cdr3_nt: TGTGCCAGCAGCTTAGAGGGTTACAGGAATGCGCCCCTCCACTTT

d_call: -
clone_size: -
j_call: TRBJ2-2
v_call: TRBV7-2
cdr3_aa: CASSLIGAGELFF
cdr3_nt: TGTGCCAGCAGCTTAATTGGGGCCGGGGAGCTGTTTTTT

d_call: TRBD2
clone_size: few
j_call: TRBJ2-7
v_call: TRBV24-1
cdr3_aa: CATSGTSGRDSYEQYF
cdr3_nt: TGTGCCACCAGTGGTACTAGCGGGAGGGACTCCTACGAGCAGTACTTC

d_call: TRBD1
clone_size: -
j_call: TRBJ2-7
v_call: TRBV7-2
cdr3_aa: CASSSLRDSSYEQYF
cdr3_nt: TGTGCCAGCAGCTCTCTCCGGGACAGCTCCTACGAGCAGTACTTC

d_call: TRBD2
clone_size: -
j_call: TRBJ2-7
v_call: TRBV4-3
cdr3_aa: CASSQDTAGGFYEQYF
cdr3_nt: TGCGCCAGCAGCCAAGATACGGCGGGAGGATTCTACGAGCAGTACTTC